This TCR beta chain is from a study of cytomegalovirus exposure and HLA in healthy donors. Whole-study findings and limits: A later analysis associated some 16,000 TCR beta sequences with HLA alleles at a 0.05 false discovery rate.

60 Vbeta and 13 Jbeta primers were used in PCR. TCRdb's copy holds only in-frame clones and misses some; the assay was immunoSEQ multiplex PCR. The sample contains around 91,000 clones, around 67% of which appear only once. On this clone itself: The antigen is not known.

The ends were cut back, 0 bases at V and 3 bases at J, with 17 bases in the middle. CDR3 length equals 16 residues. Germline V lookup: CDR1 GTSNPN, CDR2 SVGIG (reference sequence). The sample comprised PBMCs. The source is a human donor in good health. The V and J genes are TRBV30 and TRBJ1-1, with D perhaps TRBD1 (6 bases). The CDR3 DNA reads as TGTGCCTGGAGTGTACGCGGGGGGCGTTGGGACACTGAAGCTTTCTTT. This sequence encodes CAWSVRGGRWDTEAFF.